This TCR beta chain was sequenced for a study of neurological immune-mediated disorders. Via MiXCR, TCRdb re-called the 5' RACE reads, giving one row per CDR3 protein. The sample lists about 66,000 distinct CDR3 sequences, around 3.3% occurring once. This clonotype was detected ten times or more. With 5 bases removed from V and 1 base from J, the gap between germline ends came to 9 bases. CDR1 is SEHNR and CDR2 is FQNEAQ in the germline V gene (reference sequence). The CDR3 totals 14 residues. The chain combines TRBV7-9 with TRBJ2-1; the D is unclear. This sequence originates from a man aged 40-49 years with multiple sclerosis. Material for sequencing was PBMCs. DNA for the CDR3: TGTGCCAGCAGCGGGGAAGTTTCCTACAATGAGCAGTTCTTC. Amino acids: CASSGEVSYNEQFF.